The following is a T cell receptor (beta chain) sequence with its context. Its target is unknown. This entry belongs to a study of shared clonotypes between healthy human individuals. Germline V gene lookup returns CDR1 MDHEN and CDR2 SYDVKM. Trimming removed 7 bases at V and 1 base at J, with 11 bases between. This CDR3 has 14 residues. Study findings and constraints: Non-shared clonotypes had lower generation probabilities than clonotypes shared by all four sorted-subset donors.

Data came from immunoSEQ multiplex PCR; TCRdb stores just in-frame clones and leaves some out. The table records some 2 million clones, over 85% of them present only once. The naive CD8 population came from CD45RO-negative cells selected for CCR7, without terminally differentiated effector memory CD45RA+ cells. Sequences were obtained from naive CD8+ T cells sorted from blood. The sequence derives from a man aged 18 to 29 in good health. The chain is built from TRBV28 and TRBJ2-1; D not resolved. In DNA, the CDR3 is TGTGCCAGCAATCTCGGGTCTTCCTACAATGAGCAGTTCTTC. Translation: CASNLGSSYNEQFF.